One and the same sample provided the 9 T cell receptor beta chains below, sequenced in a study of cytomegalovirus exposure and HLA in healthy donors. Use of 60 Vbeta and 13 Jbeta primers characterized the PCR. The protocol was immunoSEQ multiplex PCR, while the TCRdb copy is restricted to in-frame clones and leaves out a portion. The sample comprises 200,000 to 250,000 clones, 80% to 90% of which are singletons, and about 3% rests with the top ten. Sequencing was performed on PBMCs. Receptors were obtained from a man aged 25 to 40 in good health and CMV-seronegative.

The chain recombines TRBV6-1 with TRBJ1-1; D unclear. The germline V gene encodes CDR1 MNHNS and CDR2 SASEGT. V lost 2 bases, J lost 6 bases, and 13 bases lay in between. The CDR3 totals 14 residues. CDR3 coding DNA: TGTGCCAGCAGTGAACACGGGGTATTACCTGAAGCTTTCTTT. Protein: CASSEHGVLPEAFF.

In its sample, this clone was seen a few times. This chain links TRBV5-8 with TRBJ2-7; D possibly corresponds to TRBD2 (6 bases). The CDR3 has 15 residues. Germline V gene data show CDR1 as SGHTS and CDR2 as YDEGEE. The V end was cut by 1 base, the J end by 3 bases, with 14 bases between. DNA of the CDR3: TGTGCCAGCAGCTTGCCCGGGCCGGGAGTCTACGAGCAGTACTTC. This encodes CASSLPGPGVYEQYF.

This chain uses TRBV6-5 with TRBJ2-5; D gene unclear. The V gene's germline CDR1 is MNHEY and CDR2 SVGAGI. The CDR3 runs 11 residues. Trimming cost V 2 bases and J 4 bases, with 2 bases left between them. The CDR3 is CASSYLETQYF. Written as DNA, the CDR3 is TGTGCCAGCAGTTACCTAGAGACCCAGTACTTC.

This chain links TRBV4-3 with TRBJ2-1; 10 nucleotides match TRBD1. J lost 4 bases, V lost 0 bases, and 3 bases had no gene match. CDR3 length: 16 residues. Looked up from germline, CDR1 is LGHNA and CDR2 is YSLEER. Here the CDR3 reads CASSQELGQGYNEQFF. CDR3 DNA sequence: TGCGCCAGCAGCCAAGAGCTGGGACAGGGGTACAATGAGCAGTTCTTC.

This chain uses TRBV9 with TRBJ2-2; TRBD1 aligns across 9 bases. V lost 4 bases and J lost 6; bases outside the gene matches: 16. This CDR3 is 18 amino acids long. Germline V lookup: CDR1 SGDLS, CDR2 YYNGEE. CDR3 sequence reads: CASSPHTGGGFRAGELFF. The DNA of the CDR3 is TGTGCCAGCAGCCCCCACACAGGGGGCGGTTTTAGGGCCGGGGAGCTGTTTTTT.

The chain recombines TRBV27 with TRBJ1-2; TRBD1 agrees at 11 bases. Germline CDR1 is MNHEY and CDR2 is SMNVEV (reference sequence). CDR3 size: 14 residues. V lost 7 bases and J lost 7; bases outside the gene matches: 8. CDR3 sequence (DNA): TGTGCCAGCAAACCGGGACAGGGGGTTCGTGGCTACACCTTC. Its translation: CASKPGQGVRGYTF.

This clone was seen just once. The chain has TRBV9 and TRBJ1-3; TRBD1 matches 7 bases. The CDR3 loop spans 11 amino acids. Germline CDR1 and CDR2: SGDLS and YYNGEE. The J segment lost 4 bases and the V segment lost 10 bases, leaving 2 bases of the junction unmatched. The CDR3 nucleotides are TGTGCCTCCAGGGGGGGAAACACCATATATTTT. Protein product: CASRGGNTIYF.

The chain links TRBV5-5 to TRBJ2-5; TRBD1 matches at 8 bases. Per the germline V gene, CDR1 is SGHKS and CDR2 is YYEKEE (reference sequence). With V trimmed by 0 bases and J by 6 bases, 1 base remained unmatched. The CDR3 totals 13 residues. The chain's CDR3 is CASSLGRGQTQYF. Here the CDR3 DNA reads TGTGCCAGCAGCTTGGGCAGGGGGCAGACCCAGTACTTC.

The chain employs TRBV19 and TRBJ2-4; 9 bases are a match to TRBD1. V shed 1 base, J shed 2 bases, and the junction held 15 bases outside the gene matches. CDR1 and CDR2 from the germline V gene are LNHDA and SQIVND (reference sequence). There are 20 residues in the CDR3. In DNA, the CDR3 is TGTGCCAGTAGTATAGTGGGGACAGGGCGGGGTGGTGGGACCAAAAACATTCAGTACTTC. Translating gives CASSIVGTGRGGGTKNIQYF.